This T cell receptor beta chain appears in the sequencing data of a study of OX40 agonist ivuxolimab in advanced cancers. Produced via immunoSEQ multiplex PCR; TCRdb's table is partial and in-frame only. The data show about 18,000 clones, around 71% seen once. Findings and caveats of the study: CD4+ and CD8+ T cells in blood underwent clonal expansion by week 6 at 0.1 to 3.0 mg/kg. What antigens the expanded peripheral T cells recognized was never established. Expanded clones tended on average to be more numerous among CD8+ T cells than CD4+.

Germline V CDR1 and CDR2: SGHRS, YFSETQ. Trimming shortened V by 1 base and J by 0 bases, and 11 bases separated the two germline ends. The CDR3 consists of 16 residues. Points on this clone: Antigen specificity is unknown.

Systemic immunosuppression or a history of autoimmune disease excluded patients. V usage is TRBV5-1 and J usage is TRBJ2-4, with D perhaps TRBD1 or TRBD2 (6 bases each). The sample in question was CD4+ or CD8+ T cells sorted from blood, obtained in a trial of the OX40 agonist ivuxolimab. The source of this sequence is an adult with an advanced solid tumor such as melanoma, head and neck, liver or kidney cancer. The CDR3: CASSLRGELAKNIQYF. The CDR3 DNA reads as TGCGCCAGCAGCTTGAGGGGGGAACTAGCCAAAAACATTCAGTACTTC. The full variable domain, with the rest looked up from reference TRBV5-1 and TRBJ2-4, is KAGVTQTPRYLIKTRGQQVTLSCSPISGHRSVSWYQQTPGQGLQFLFEYFSETQRNKGNFPGRFSGRQFSNSRSEMNVSTLELGDSALYLCASSLRGELAKNIQYFGAGTRLSVL.